This T cell receptor beta chain emerged from a study of Graves' ophthalmopathy and Graves' hyperthyroidism. Hyperthyroidism patients had new diagnoses, durations under 2 months, and ages of 18 to 65. Out of about 10 ml of fresh peripheral blood, PBMCs were obtained. Findings of the study overall: Blood repertoires reportedly contained most expanded thyroid clonotypes above 0.001 frequency.

With regard to this clonotype: Its specificity is not known.

The CDR3 runs to 13 residues. V dropped 6 bases and J dropped 3 bases, with 11 bases sitting between them. Germline CDR1 and CDR2: MNHEY and SMNVEV (reference sequence). Amplification of TCR beta CDR3 regions used RNA transcripts. Second-round multiplex PCR followed a first-round RT-PCR using HTBI primers. TCRdb reanalysed the multiplex PCR reads using MiXCR and keeps one entry per CDR3 protein. There are around 400,000 distinct CDR3 sequences in the sample; roughly 20% occur only once, and approximately 3.2% lies in the top ten. The sample comprised peripheral blood. The rearrangement joins TRBV27 to TRBJ1-1, with D unclear. This sequence originates from a woman under 30 with stable Graves' hyperthyroidism. CDR3: CASSKALHTEAFF. Written as DNA, the CDR3 is TGTGCCAGCAGCAAGGCGTTACACACTGAAGCTTTCTTT.